This T cell receptor beta chain stems from a study of response to subunit inactivated influenza vaccine. TCRdb used MiXCR to reprocess the RT-PCR reads, holding one entry per CDR3 protein. The top ten clones hold approximately 10% of a sample with around 790,000 distinct CDR3 sequences, 21% of them seen once. The V end was cut by 4 bases, the J end by 1 base, with 13 bases between. The germline V gene has CDR1 SQVTM and CDR2 ANQGSEA. The CDR3 covers 14 residues. The material was PBMCs from blood, obtained less than 6 days after vaccination. This clonotype was sampled from a middle-aged man who received an inactivated influenza vaccine. The chain has TRBV29-1 and TRBJ1-1; the D gene is possibly TRBD1 (6 bases). The CDR3 DNA reads as TGCAGCGTTGCCCTCCAGACAGGGAACACTGAAGCTTTCTTT. Protein: CSVALQTGNTEAFF. The variable domain in full, with the rest retrieved from reference TRBV29-1 and TRBJ1-1, is SAVISQKPSRDICQRGTSLTIQCQVDSQVTMMFWYRQQPGQSLTLIATANQGSEATYESGFVIDKFPISRPNLTFSTLTVSNMSPEDSSIYLCSVALQTGNTEAFFGQGTRLTVV.